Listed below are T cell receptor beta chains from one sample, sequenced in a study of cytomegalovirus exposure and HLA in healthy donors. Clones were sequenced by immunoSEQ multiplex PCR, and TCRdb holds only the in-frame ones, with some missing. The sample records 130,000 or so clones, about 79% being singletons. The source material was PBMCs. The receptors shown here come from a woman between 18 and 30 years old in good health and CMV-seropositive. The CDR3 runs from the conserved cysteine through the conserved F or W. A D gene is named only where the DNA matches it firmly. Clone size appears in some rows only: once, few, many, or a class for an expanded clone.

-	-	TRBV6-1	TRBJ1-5	CASRGQHLNQPQHF	TGTGCCAGCAGGGGGCAGCACCTCAATCAGCCCCAGCATTTT
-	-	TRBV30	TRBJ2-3	CAWSGRRGLLISQYF	TGTGCCTGGAGTGGGCGGAGGGGGCTTTTGATTTCGCAGTATTTT
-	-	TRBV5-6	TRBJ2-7	CASSSLIPGASSNEQYF	TGTGCCAGCAGCTCACTAATCCCAGGGGCCTCCTCAAACGAGCAGTACTTC
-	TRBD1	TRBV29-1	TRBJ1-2	CSAGQETAGYTF	TGCAGCGCGGGACAGGAAACTGCTGGCTACACCTTC
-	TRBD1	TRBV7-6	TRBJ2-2	CASSLGDRATGELFF	TGTGCCAGCAGCTTGGGGGACAGGGCTACCGGGGAGCTGTTTTTT
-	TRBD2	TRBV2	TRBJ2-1	CATRGASGGLYNEQFF	TGTGCCACCCGGGGGGCTAGCGGGGGGCTGTACAATGAGCAGTTCTTC
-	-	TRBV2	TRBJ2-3	CASKPSGAGAHLTDTQYF	TGTGCCAGCAAACCTTCTGGGGCGGGGGCGCACCTCACAGATACGCAGTATTTT
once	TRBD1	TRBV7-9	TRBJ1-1	CASSLASGGTEAFF	TGTGCCAGCAGCTTAGCGTCAGGGGGCACTGAAGCTTTCTTT
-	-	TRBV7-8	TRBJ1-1	CASSFKWGDTEAFF	TGTGCCAGCAGCTTTAAATGGGGGGACACTGAAGCTTTCTTT
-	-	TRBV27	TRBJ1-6	CASGPQGPNSPLHF	TGTGCCAGCGGGCCCCAAGGTCCTAATTCACCCCTCCACTTT
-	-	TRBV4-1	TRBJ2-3	CASSQVGAGADTQYF	TGCGCCAGCAGCCAAGTGGGGGCGGGGGCAGATACGCAGTATTTT
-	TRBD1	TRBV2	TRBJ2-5	CASRTLLQGYQETQYF	TGTGCCAGCAGGACACTACTACAGGGGTACCAAGAGACCCAGTACTTC
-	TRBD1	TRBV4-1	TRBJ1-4	CASTPDRGSEKLFF	TGCGCCAGCACCCCCGACAGGGGAAGTGAAAAACTGTTTTTT
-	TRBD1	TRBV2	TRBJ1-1	CASRVTGGRTEAFF	TGTGCCAGCAGAGTTACAGGGGGGAGGACTGAAGCTTTCTTT
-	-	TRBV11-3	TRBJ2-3	CASSLDPPGLSTDTQYF	TGTGCCAGCAGCCTCGACCCCCCGGGACTGAGCACAGATACGCAGTATTTT
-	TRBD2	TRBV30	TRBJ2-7	CAGKAGAYEQYF	TGTGCCGGGAAAGCGGGGGCTTACGAGCAGTACTTC
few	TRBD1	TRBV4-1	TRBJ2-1	CASSYLTGGSYNEQFF	TGCGCCAGCAGCTACCTGACAGGGGGCTCCTACAATGAGCAGTTCTTC
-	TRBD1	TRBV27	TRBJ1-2	CATSGTANYGYTF	TGTGCCACTTCCGGGACAGCTAACTATGGCTACACCTTC
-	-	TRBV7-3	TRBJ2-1	CASSPLTGNEQFF	TGTGCCAGCAGCCCCTTAACCGGCAATGAGCAGTTCTTC
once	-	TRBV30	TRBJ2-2	CAWRELVNTGELFF	TGTGCCTGGAGAGAACTCGTGAACACCGGGGAGCTGTTTTTT
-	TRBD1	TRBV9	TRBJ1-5	CASSVRTGQEKSSNQPQHF	TGTGCCAGCAGTGTAAGGACAGGGCAAGAGAAGTCGAGCAATCAGCCCCAGCATTTT
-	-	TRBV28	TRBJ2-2	CASSSIWGEVDTGELFF	TGTGCCAGCAGTTCTATATGGGGGGAAGTGGACACCGGGGAGCTGTTTTTT
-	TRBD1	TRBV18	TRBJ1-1	CASSPTTGLGRYTGTEAFF	TGTGCCAGCTCACCTACGACAGGGTTGGGACGCTATACGGGCACTGAAGCTTTCTTT
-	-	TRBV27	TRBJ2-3	CASSLFVPGAGTDTQYF	TGTGCCAGCAGTTTATTCGTACCAGGGGCCGGGACAGATACGCAGTATTTT
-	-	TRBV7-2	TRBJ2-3	CASSLYGSTDTQYF	TGTGCCAGCAGCTTATACGGGAGCACAGATACGCAGTATTTT
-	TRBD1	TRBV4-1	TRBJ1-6	CASSLGTGDSPLHF	TGCGCCAGCAGCCTCGGGACAGGGGATTCACCCCTCCACTTT
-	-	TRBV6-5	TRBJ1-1	CASSYQVFTGNTEAFF	TGTGCCAGCAGTTATCAGGTTTTTACAGGGAACACTGAAGCTTTCTTT
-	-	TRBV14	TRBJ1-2	CASSHGGGAGYTF	TGTGCCAGCAGCCACGGGGGAGGGGCTGGCTACACCTTC
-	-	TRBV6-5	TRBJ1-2	CASSLGAEGYTF	TGTGCCAGCAGTTTGGGGGCGGAAGGCTACACCTTC
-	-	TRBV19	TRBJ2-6	CASSLTGYSGANVLTF	TGTGCCAGTTCCCTCACAGGGTACTCTGGGGCCAACGTCCTGACTTTC
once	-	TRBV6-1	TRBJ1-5	CASRPDISNQPQHF	TGTGCCAGCAGGCCGGACATTAGCAATCAGCCCCAGCATTTT
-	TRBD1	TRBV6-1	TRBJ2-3	CASSATGGSTDTQYF	TGTGCCAGCAGTGCGACAGGGGGTAGCACAGATACGCAGTATTTT
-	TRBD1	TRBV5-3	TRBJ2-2	CARSFFGTEGLEGELFF	TGTGCCAGAAGCTTTTTTGGGACAGAGGGGCTAGAGGGGGAGCTGTTTTTT